Below are 7 T cell receptor beta chains sequenced from a single sample in a study of low-dose radiotherapy and immunotherapy resistance in tumors. TRAV- and TRBV-specific primers, spanning alpha and beta chains, primed first-strand cDNA. TCRs were put through about 20 PCR cycles of amplification with Phusion. A constant-region primer and the V-primer adapter served as the primer pair. A single record per CDR3 protein comes from TCRdb applying MiXCR to the reads. Seen here are about 12,000 distinct CDR3 sequences, 76% observed once, and the top ten hold roughly 3.6%. All receptors derive from a human donor with advanced metastatic prostate, ovarian, gallbladder or colorectal cancer (not recorded which). This table probably holds off-target reads from a library built for another chain.

This sequence joins TRBV30 and TRBJ2-7, with D possibly TRBD1 on 6 matching bases. The V end lost 6 bases, the J end lost 3 bases, and 18 bases lay between the germline ends. The CDR3 spans 14 residues. The germline V gene has CDR1 GTSNPN and CDR2 SVGIG (reference sequence). As DNA, the CDR3 is TGTGCCTGCCTTAAGCCGGGACATAACTACGAGCAGTACTTC. Its protein product is CACLKPGHNYEQYF. Full variable domain (missing parts from reference TRBV30 and TRBJ2-7): SQTIHQWPATLVQPVGSPLSLECTVEGTSNPNLYWYRQAAGRGLQLLFYSVGIGQISSEVPQNLSASRPQDRQFILSSKKLLLSDSGFYLCACLKPGHNYEQYFGPGTRLTVT.

V usage is TRBV28 and J usage is TRBJ2-3; D call uncertain. V was clipped by 5 bases and J by 0 bases, with 6 bases between them. CDR3 length: 13 residues. In germline, CDR1 is MDHEN, CDR2 SYDVKM. The CDR3 nucleotides are TGTGCCAGCAGTCCATCCAGCACAGATACGCAGTATTTT. Protein sequence: CASSPSSTDTQYF.

The rearrangement uses TRBV10-3 and TRBJ2-7; 9 bases are a match to TRBD2. Unmatched junction bases numbered 4, after V lost 8 bases and J lost 2 bases. The CDR3 is made up of 13 amino acids. The germline V gene encodes CDR1 ENHRY and CDR2 SYGVKD. The CDR3 here is CAISREGPYEQYF. DNA of the CDR3: TGTGCCATCTCGCGGGAGGGCCCCTACGAGCAGTACTTC.

This chain uses TRBV6-2 or TRBV6-3 with TRBJ2-2; 8 nucleotides match TRBD2. With 2 bases clipped from V and 1 base from J, the junction kept 3 bases outside the gene matches. The CDR3 runs 16 residues. CDR1 is MNHEY, CDR2 SVGEGT, per germline. CDR3 nucleotides: TGTGCCAGCAGTTACAAGGCGGGAGGGAACACCGGGGAGCTGTTTTTT. Its translation is CASSYKAGGNTGELFF.

The rearrangement links TRBV12-3 or TRBV12-4 to TRBJ2-6, with D perhaps TRBD1 (6 bases). The CDR3 is made up of 16 amino acids. The V and J ends lost 3 bases and 4 bases respectively, with 13 bases between them. Written as DNA, the CDR3 is TGTGCCAGCAGTTTTAAGGGGGTTGCCGGGGCCAACGTCCTGACTTTC. Translation: CASSFKGVAGANVLTF.

This chain joins TRBV5-5 and TRBJ2-3, with 9 bases aligning to TRBD1. Germline V gene data show CDR1 as SGHKS and CDR2 as YYEKEE (reference sequence). Unmatched junction bases numbered 10, after V lost 6 bases and J lost 2 bases. The CDR3 extends over 16 amino acids. In DNA, the CDR3 is TGTGCCAGCATCGCGACGGGACAGGGTGACACAGATACGCAGTATTTT. Amino acid sequence: CASIATGQGDTDTQYF.

The J gene is TRBJ2-5, the V gene TRBV29-1, with TRBD2 matching 10 bases. This CDR3 has 14 residues. Germline loops: CDR1 SQVTM, CDR2 ANQGSEA. J lost 5 bases, V lost 0 bases, and 3 bases had no gene match. CDR3 in DNA: TGCAGCGTTGAAGAGGAACTAGCGGGGGAGACCCAGTACTTC. It translates to CSVEEELAGETQYF.